These 29 T cell receptor beta chains originate from one sample sequenced in a study of blood T cell repertoires in COVID-19. The repertoire was sequenced with immunoSEQ multiplex PCR; TCRdb's copy has only in-frame clones and lacks some. The table has about 99,000 clones, 84% seen once; the top ten hold roughly 2%. The specimen was peripheral blood. These TCRs come from a man aged 70-80 years with active or convalescent COVID-19.

This clone was observed a few times. V and J are TRBV5-1 and TRBJ2-2; TRBD1 matches at 8 bases. Germline V gives CDR1 SGHRS, CDR2 YFSETQ. This CDR3 spans 16 amino acids. The ends lost 2 bases at V and 0 bases at J; junction bases unmatched: 3. CDR3 bases: TGCGCCAGCAGCTTTCGACAGGGGACGAACACCGGGGAGCTGTTTTTT. Its protein is CASSFRQGTNTGELFF.

The chain has TRBV11-3 and TRBJ2-1, with D perhaps TRBD2 (7 bases). The CDR3 consists of 16 residues. Trimming took off 1 base at V and 4 bases at J, with 14 bases between the two ends. In germline, CDR1 is SGHNT, CDR2 YENEEA. For the CDR3, the DNA is TGTGCCAGCAGCTTAGGCGTCGGGGGGACATACAATGAGCAGTTCTTC. Translated: CASSLGVGGTYNEQFF.

This sequence joins TRBV19 and TRBJ1-1, with D perhaps TRBD1 (6 bases). The length of the CDR3 is 13 residues. Trimming stripped 5 bases from V and 1 base from J, with 8 bases between. CDR1 is LNHDA, CDR2 SQIVND, per germline (reference sequence). CDR3 amino acids: CASSWDKNTEAFF. The CDR3 nucleotides are TGTGCCAGTAGTTGGGACAAGAACACTGAAGCTTTCTTT.

The chain links TRBV7-9 to TRBJ1-2; weak D call: TRBD1 (6 bases). The V gene's germline CDR1 is SEHNR and CDR2 FQNEAQ (reference sequence). V was clipped by 4 bases and J by 6 bases, with 12 bases between them. The CDR3 is 13 residues long. This chain's CDR3 is CASSSPRGHGYTF. For the CDR3, the DNA is TGTGCCAGCAGCTCCCCCAGGGGACATGGCTACACCTTC.

J is TRBJ2-5 and V is TRBV18; TRBD2 agrees at 9 bases. Germline lookup yields CDR1 KGHSH and CDR2 LQKENI. Unmatched junction bases numbered 2, after V lost 2 bases and J lost 4 bases. The CDR3 extends over 14 amino acids. CDR3 amino acids: CASSPAGGLETQYF. CDR3 coding DNA: TGTGCCAGCTCACCAGCGGGGGGGCTAGAGACCCAGTACTTC.

This clone was found a few times. The rearrangement links TRBV3-1 (or the pseudogene TRBV3-2) to TRBJ2-2; D possibly corresponds to TRBD1 (5 bases). Germline CDR1 and CDR2: LGHDT and YNNKEL (reference sequence). The CDR3 is 15 amino acids. The V and J ends lost 2 bases and 7 bases respectively, with 14 bases between them. In DNA, the CDR3 is TGTGCCAGCAGCCAACACATAAGGGGTATCGGGGAGCTGTTTTTT. As protein: CASSQHIRGIGELFF.

This chain uses TRBV7-2 with TRBJ2-5, with D unresolved. Between the trimmed V and J ends, which lost 2 bases and 5 bases, there was a span of 9 bases. Germline V gene lookup returns CDR1 SGHTA and CDR2 FQGNSA. This CDR3 region has 13 residues. The chain's CDR3 is CASSLLLSETQYF. The CDR3 region has the DNA TGTGCCAGCAGCTTATTACTTTCGGAGACCCAGTACTTC.

The rearrangement joins TRBV4-1 to TRBJ1-5, with D possibly being TRBD1 (6 bases). V was cut by 2 bases and J by 7 bases, with 15 bases left in between. Per the germline V gene, CDR1 is MGHRA and CDR2 is YSYEKL. This CDR3 has 15 amino acids. The CDR3 coding sequence is TGCGCCAGCAGCCAAAGAACAGGGTCTCAGCAGCCCCAGCATTTT. Protein sequence: CASSQRTGSQQPQHF.

This clone has just one count. This rearrangement joins TRBV6-5 to TRBJ1-1; 9 positions agree with TRBD1. In germline, CDR1 is MNHEY, CDR2 SVGAGI. J gave up 5 bases and V 6 bases, and 7 bases lay outside the gene matches. The CDR3 is 14 residues long. The CDR3 protein is CASRRTGDGTEAFF. The CDR3 region has the DNA TGTGCCAGCAGGCGGACAGGGGACGGGACTGAAGCTTTCTTT.

This rearrangement joins TRBV7-8 to TRBJ1-2, with 9 positions matching TRBD1. Germline V gene lookup returns CDR1 SGHVS and CDR2 FQNEAQ. V lost 5 bases to trimming and J lost 7 bases; unmatched junction nucleotides: 8. CDR3 length: 14 amino acids. CDR3 in DNA: TGTGCCAGCAGCACGACAGGGGGTTTTGGTGGCTACACCTTC. It translates to CASSTTGGFGGYTF.

This clone was counted a few times. The CDR3 nucleotides read TGTGCCAGCAGTATAGACAGAAATCAGCCCCAGCATTTT. It encodes CASSIDRNQPQHF. The chain carries TRBV27 and TRBJ1-5; possible D gene TRBD1, 5 bases. CDR3 length equals 13 residues. V was cut by 5 bases and J by 4 bases, with 9 bases left in between. Germline loops: CDR1 MNHEY, CDR2 SMNVEV (reference sequence).

This chain joins TRBV5-4 and TRBJ2-7; 10 bases align to TRBD2. There are 15 residues in the CDR3. Germline lookup yields CDR1 SGHNT and CDR2 YYREEE (reference sequence). The J segment lost 4 bases and the V segment lost 4 bases, leaving 8 bases of the junction unmatched. The CDR3 is CASSPDSGGRYEQYF. Here the CDR3 DNA reads TGTGCCAGCAGCCCAGATAGCGGGGGGCGTTACGAGCAGTACTTC.

The chain joins TRBV7-2 to TRBJ1-3, with D perhaps TRBD1 (5 bases). Per the germline V gene, CDR1 is SGHTA and CDR2 is FQGNSA. This CDR3 is built from 15 residues. Trimming removed 2 bases from V and 2 bases from J, with 10 bases in between. The CDR3 region has the DNA TGTGCCAGCAGCTTAAGCCAGGGCCCTGGAAACACCATATATTTT. It encodes CASSLSQGPGNTIYF.

The gene calls are TRBV7-2 and TRBJ2-7; 8 bases line up with TRBD1. The length of the CDR3 is 15 residues. Germline V CDR1 and CDR2: SGHTA, FQGNSA. The V gene end was trimmed by 6 bases and the J gene end by 3 bases; junction bases not matched to a gene: 10. The CDR3 region is CASSVAGTGGYEQYF. As DNA, the CDR3 is TGTGCCAGCAGTGTAGCCGGGACAGGAGGCTACGAGCAGTACTTC.

V is TRBV30 and J is TRBJ1-2; D ambiguous. V shed 3 bases and J shed 4 bases, with 18 bases lying between them. CDR1 and CDR2 (germline): GTSNPN, SVGIG (reference sequence). The CDR3 covers 15 residues. Here the CDR3 DNA reads TGTGCCTGGAGCAGAAGAGGCGGCGGGAGCTATGGCTACACCTTC. Translating it yields CAWSRRGGGSYGYTF.

CDR3 residues: CASSKSAGTGNTIYF. The CDR3 DNA follows: TGTGCCAGCAGCAAATCGGCGGGAACTGGAAACACCATATATTTT. J is TRBJ1-3 and V is TRBV21-1. TRBV21-1 is assigned pseudogene status. The CDR3 totals 15 residues.

The CDR3 is CASSISARGHEKLFF. In nucleotides, the CDR3 is TGTGCCAGTAGTATCTCGGCCAGGGGGCATGAAAAACTGTTTTTT. The chain carries TRBV19 and TRBJ1-4; 8 nucleotides agree with TRBD1. With V trimmed by 3 bases and J by 6 bases, 6 bases remained unmatched. This CDR3 comprises 15 residues. Germline CDR1 LNHDA, CDR2 SQIVND (reference sequence).

The chain joins TRBV11-2 to TRBJ1-5; a weak D match, TRBD1 (5 bases). The CDR3 has 15 amino acids. Looked up from germline, CDR1 is SGHAT and CDR2 is FQNNGV. Trimming pared 5 bases from V and 2 bases from J, leaving 13 bases between. Written as DNA, the CDR3 is TGTGCCAGCAGCCGGGGGGGTAATGGCAATCAGCCCCAGCATTTT. Translated, it gives CASSRGGNGNQPQHF. The whole variable domain, filled in from reference TRBV11-2 and TRBJ1-5, reads EAGVAQSPRYKIIEKRQSVAFWCNPISGHATLYWYQQILGQGPKLLIQFQNNGVVDDSQLPKDRFSAERLKGVDSTLKIQPAKLEDSAVYLCASSRGGNGNQPQHFGDGTRLSIL.

The J gene is TRBJ1-4, the V gene TRBV12-3 or TRBV12-4; 7 positions match TRBD1. The CDR3 has 12 residues. J gave up 7 bases and V 6 bases, and 2 bases lay outside the gene matches. Written as DNA, the CDR3 is TGTGCCAGCAGCTACAGGGGTGAAAAACTGTTTTTT. Amino acids: CASSYRGEKLFF.

This clone was seen a single time. V is TRBV18 and J is TRBJ1-5; D unclear. Trimming took off 3 bases at V and 7 bases at J, with 10 bases between the two ends. The germline gives CDR1 KGHSH, CDR2 LQKENI. The CDR3 runs 13 residues. The CDR3 bases are TGTGCCAGCTCACCCTCACCCCGGCAGCCCCAGCATTTT. It specifies CASSPSPRQPQHF. Looking up the rest from reference TRBV18 and TRBJ1-5 gives the full variable domain: NAGVMQNPRHLVRRRGQEARLRCSPMKGHSHVYWYRQLPEEGLKFMVYLQKENIIDESGMPKERFSAEFPKEGPSILRIQQVVRGDSAAYFCASSPSPRQPQHFGDGTRLSIL.

As regards this clone: Other DNA sequences from this sample encode an identical CDR3 as well. The rearrangement uses TRBV5-1 and TRBJ2-2; a weak D match, TRBD1 (5 bases). V lost 0 bases and J lost 6, with 6 bases in between. Germline V lookup: CDR1 SGHRS, CDR2 YFSETQ. CDR3 length: 13 residues. The DNA for the CDR3 is TGCGCCAGCAGCTTGGGGGGCGCCGGGGAGCTGTTTTTT. Amino acid sequence: CASSLGGAGELFF.

The rearrangement links TRBV3-1 (or the pseudogene TRBV3-2) to TRBJ2-7; 12 positions match TRBD1. There are 17 residues in the CDR3. The trim removed 2 bases at V and 5 bases at J, leaving 10 bases unmatched. Germline lookup yields CDR1 LGHDT and CDR2 YNNKEL (reference sequence). The CDR3 DNA is TGTGCCAGCAGCCAAAGGGACAGGGGGCGCGAGGTTCACGAGCAGTACTTC. This translates into CASSQRDRGREVHEQYF.

This clone came up a few times. The V gene is TRBV3-1 (or the pseudogene TRBV3-2), the J gene TRBJ2-3, with TRBD2 identical over 11 bases. This CDR3 region has 16 residues. J gave up 8 bases and V 0 bases, and 7 bases lay outside the gene matches. Germline values: CDR1 LGHDT, CDR2 YNNKEL (reference sequence). CDR3: CASSQDSGGAYGTQYF. CDR3 in DNA: TGTGCCAGCAGCCAAGATAGCGGGGGGGCATACGGTACGCAGTATTTT.

As to this clone: Other DNA sequences of this sample code for an identical CDR3. V and J are TRBV10-3 and TRBJ2-7; D possibly corresponds to TRBD2 (5 bases). V gave up 2 bases and J gave up 1 base, with 6 bases separating them. The CDR3 is 13 residues long. The V gene's germline CDR1 is ENHRY and CDR2 SYGVKD. The CDR3 protein is CAISETGSYEQYF. CDR3 nucleotide sequence: TGTGCCATCAGTGAGACGGGATCCTACGAGCAGTACTTC.

J is TRBJ2-2 and V is TRBV19, with TRBD2 matching 12 bases. V lost 6 bases, J lost 4 bases, and 6 bases stayed unmatched. CDR3 size: 16 residues. CDR1 LNHDA and CDR2 SQIVND come from the germline V gene (reference sequence). CDR3 DNA sequence: TGTGCCAGTAGCAAACGGGGACTAGCGGGCACCGGGGAGCTGTTTTTT. Translating it yields CASSKRGLAGTGELFF.

The chain has TRBV27 and TRBJ1-1, with 7 bases aligning to TRBD1. CDR3 length: 15 residues. Germline loops: CDR1 MNHEY, CDR2 SMNVEV (reference sequence). V dropped 4 bases and J dropped 0; count of bases not matched to a gene: 5. The CDR3, as DNA: TGTGCCAGCAGTTGGGACAGCCAAATGAACACTGAAGCTTTCTTT. Amino acids: CASSWDSQMNTEAFF.

As DNA, the CDR3 is TGTGCCAGCGAGGGACGGGGGGGCCAGTATACGCAGTATTTT. Its protein product is CASEGRGGQYTQYF. The chain employs TRBV2 and TRBJ2-3, with 8 bases aligning to TRBD2. V was pared by 8 bases and J by 7 bases, with 11 bases of the junction left unmatched. Germline assignment: CDR1 SNHLY and CDR2 FYNNEI. This CDR3 has 14 amino acids.

This clone has a single count. The CDR3 DNA is TGTGCCAGCAGCTTACATTCTGGGGCCAACGTCCTGACTTTC. Translating gives CASSLHSGANVLTF. The chain employs TRBV7-3 and TRBJ2-6; the D is unclear. This CDR3 contains 14 residues. The V and J ends lost 2 bases and 1 base respectively, with 3 bases between them. Per the germline V gene, CDR1 is SGHTA and CDR2 is FQGTGA.

V is TRBV19 and J is TRBJ2-4; D is perhaps TRBD1 (5 bases). V shed 5 bases and J shed 0 bases, with 11 bases lying between them. This CDR3 contains 15 residues. Germline loops: CDR1 LNHDA, CDR2 SQIVND (reference sequence). The DNA of the CDR3 is TGTGCCAGTAGTTCCCGACAGTTAGCCAAAAACATTCAGTACTTC. It yields the protein CASSSRQLAKNIQYF.